This entry lists 30 T cell receptor beta chains sequenced from one sample in a study of CD8 T cells in ankylosing spondylitis. The antigens of these receptors remain unknown. Study-level findings and limits: Among TCR beta sequences, a motif of several highly homologous variants appeared characteristic of ankylosing spondylitis blood.

TCRdb passed the 5' RACE reads through MiXCR, listing each CDR3 protein once. The table includes roughly 90,000 distinct CDR3 sequences, roughly 8.8% detected once. The specimen was blood, either unsorted or a sorted T cell fraction (not recorded which). The receptors originated from a male donor with ankylosing spondylitis.

The rearrangement uses TRBV30 and TRBJ1-4, with a possible D match to TRBD1 (5 bases). Germline V CDR1 and CDR2: GTSNPN, SVGIG (reference sequence). This CDR3 spans 13 amino acids. Trimming removed 4 bases at V and 5 bases at J, with 11 bases between. CDR3 sequence: CAWMPRQNEKLFF. DNA of the CDR3: TGTGCCTGGATGCCCCGACAGAATGAAAAACTGTTTTTT. The whole variable domain, remainder taken from reference TRBV30 and TRBJ1-4, is SQTIHQWPATLVQPVGSPLSLECTVEGTSNPNLYWYRQAAGRGLQLLFYSVGIGQISSEVPQNLSASRPQDRQFILSSKKLLLSDSGFYLCAWMPRQNEKLFFGSGTQLSVL.

This clonotype was seen many times. V is TRBV3-1 and J is TRBJ2-1, with 8 bases aligning to TRBD2. CDR3 length: 15 amino acids. The germline V gene encodes CDR1 LGHDT and CDR2 YNNKEL (reference sequence). V lost 4 bases to trimming and J lost 12 bases; unmatched junction nucleotides: 14. CDR3 nucleotides: TGTGCCAGCAGCCGAAGTCTAGCGGGTCCCTCTGGGCAGTTCTTC. Its translation: CASSRSLAGPSGQFF.

This clonotype was counted only a few times. The chain is built from TRBV7-9 and TRBJ2-1; 9 bases line up with TRBD2. CDR1 SEHNR and CDR2 FQNEAQ come from the germline V gene (reference sequence). The CDR3 is made up of 15 amino acids. With 2 bases clipped from V and 4 bases from J, the junction kept 3 bases outside the gene matches. The CDR3 sequence is CASSLNLAGYNEQFF. CDR3 bases: TGTGCCAGCAGCTTAAACCTAGCGGGGTACAATGAGCAGTTCTTC.

This clonotype was recorded many times. The chain combines TRBV6-2 or TRBV6-3 with TRBJ1-5; D unclear. V was pared by 5 bases and J by 0 bases, with 20 bases between. Germline CDR1 is MNHEY and CDR2 is SVGEGT. The CDR3 totals 18 residues. This chain's CDR3 is CASSPQVIFGGSNQPQHF. The CDR3 bases are TGTGCCAGCAGTCCTCAGGTGATTTTCGGTGGTAGCAATCAGCCCCAGCATTTT.

The CDR3 DNA follows: TGTGCCAGCAGCCCCTTGGTAGGGCCGGGGAACTACGAGCAGTACGTC. It codes for CASSPLVGPGNYEQYV. V and J are TRBV9 and TRBJ2-7, with D possibly TRBD2 on 5 matching bases. Looked up from germline, CDR1 is SGDLS and CDR2 is YYNGEE. The length of the CDR3 is 16 residues. V lost 4 bases, J lost 3 bases, and 20 bases lay in between.

This clonotype was counted ten times or more. The chain uses TRBV2 and TRBJ2-1, with 11 bases aligning to TRBD2. V dropped 4 bases and J dropped 4; count of bases not matched to a gene: 3. CDR1 and CDR2 from the germline V gene are SNHLY and FYNNEI. The CDR3 has 15 amino acids. The CDR3 is CASSVAGGSYNEQFF. The DNA of the CDR3 is TGTGCCAGCAGTGTAGCGGGAGGGTCATACAATGAGCAGTTCTTC.

In this sample, this clonotype turned up many times. The chain carries TRBV20-1 and TRBJ2-7; maybe TRBD1 (5 bases). Per germline, CDR1 DFQATT and CDR2 SNEGSKA (reference sequence). The CDR3 runs 17 residues. V lost 3 bases and J lost 3, with 24 bases in between. For the CDR3, the DNA is TGCAGTGCTAGGCTAGGGGCACCCACCACCCTAGGCTACGAGCAGTACTTC. This codes for CSARLGAPTTLGYEQYF.

This clonotype was found many times. The V and J genes are TRBV6-5 and TRBJ2-3; 8 bases agree with TRBD2. V gave up 2 bases and J gave up 2 bases; unmatched junction bases: 12. Germline V CDR1 and CDR2: MNHEY, SVGAGI. The CDR3 is 18 residues long. This CDR3 is CASSYLPPGLDFTDTQYF. CDR3 in DNA: TGTGCCAGCAGTTACCTCCCTCCGGGACTAGATTTCACAGATACGCAGTATTTT.

There are many counts of this clonotype. This sequence joins TRBV10-3 and TRBJ1-3; the match to TRBD1 covers 7 bases. The CDR3 contains 14 residues. The germline CDR1 and CDR2 sequences are ENHRY and SYGVKD. V trimming: 9 bases; J trimming: 8 bases; junction bases outside the gene matches: 13. The CDR3 DNA follows: TGTGCCATAATGGACAGGAAGGATGATTACACCATATATTTT. This codes for CAIMDRKDDYTIYF.

The chain employs TRBV19 and TRBJ2-1; the D is unclear. V lost 1 base, J lost 1 base, and 5 bases lay in between. CDR3 length equals 14 residues. The V gene's germline CDR1 is LNHDA and CDR2 SQIVND (reference sequence). The DNA for the CDR3 is TGTGCCAGTAGTATAGTTACGTCCTACAATGAGCAGTTCTTC. It specifies CASSIVTSYNEQFF.

J is TRBJ2-7 and V is TRBV5-1; TRBD2 agrees at 8 bases. J was trimmed by 1 base and V by 0 bases; bases with no gene match: 6. Germline assignment: CDR1 SGHRS and CDR2 YFSETQ. The CDR3 is made up of 16 amino acids. The CDR3 DNA reads TGCGCCAGCAGCTTGGGCGGGAGGCCCTCATCCTACGAGCAGTACTTC. This translates into CASSLGGRPSSYEQYF.

In its sample, this clonotype was seen many times. The chain is built from TRBV28 and TRBJ2-1; D gene ambiguous. Trimming left V 5 bases short and J 5 bases short, with 13 bases between. The CDR3 runs to 14 residues. Germline V gene sequence: CDR1 MDHEN, CDR2 SYDVKM. CDR3 protein: CASSALTGDNEQFF. The DNA of the CDR3 is TGTGCCAGCAGTGCTCTGACTGGGGACAATGAGCAGTTCTTC.

This clonotype was seen ten or more times. The chain recombines TRBV24-1 with TRBJ2-5; TRBD1 aligns across 9 bases. This CDR3 has 14 amino acids. J lost 4 bases, V lost 4 bases, and 3 bases had no gene match. Germline V gene data show CDR1 as KGHDR and CDR2 as SFDVKD. This chain's CDR3 is CATSDLTGGETQYF. CDR3 bases: TGTGCCACCAGTGACCTGACAGGGGGAGAGACCCAGTACTTC.

This clonotype was recorded at least ten times. The chain has TRBV7-6 and TRBJ2-1; D gene uncertain. Germline loops: CDR1 SGHVS, CDR2 FNYEAQ. V lost 5 bases to trimming and J lost 0 bases, with 14 bases between them. The CDR3 runs 16 residues. The CDR3 bases are TGTGCCAGCAGCCGATTTAGGAAGAGCTCCTACAATGAGCAGTTCTTC. Translating it yields CASSRFRKSSYNEQFF.

Many counts were recorded for this clonotype. CDR3 region: CASSPPPRDRAFNEQFF. The CDR3 nucleotides read TGTGCCAGCAGCCCGCCCCCTCGGGACAGGGCGTTCAATGAGCAGTTCTTC. The chain has TRBV7-9 and TRBJ2-1; 9 nucleotides line up with TRBD1. CDR3 length: 17 residues. Looked up from germline, CDR1 is SEHNR and CDR2 is FQNEAQ (reference sequence). V lost 5 bases to trimming and J lost 6 bases; unmatched junction nucleotides: 14.

In its sample, this clonotype was seen many times. An end of the junction does not agree with germline; a read error may underlie this. The chain combines TRBV6-6 with TRBJ2-7; D remains ambiguous. Germline assignment: CDR1 MNHNY and CDR2 SVGAGI (reference sequence). The CDR3 runs to 13 residues. CDR3 sequence: CASSYTKGYAQYF. CDR3 coding DNA: TGTGCCAGCAGTTACACCAAGGGTTACGCGCAGTACTTC.

The CDR3, as DNA: TGTGCCAGCAGCCAAGATGGGGGTGGCTATGGCTACACCTTC. This encodes CASSQDGGGYGYTF. The V gene is TRBV14, the J gene TRBJ1-2, with D possibly being TRBD1 (5 bases). The CDR3 is 14 amino acids. The germline gives CDR1 SGHDN, CDR2 FVKESK. V was trimmed by 0 bases and J by 4 bases, leaving 9 bases between them.

The chain uses TRBV30 and TRBJ2-1; 8 bases agree with TRBD2. The CDR3 totals 12 residues. V shed 4 bases, J shed 9 bases, and the junction held 5 bases outside the gene matches. Germline loops: CDR1 GTSNPN, CDR2 SVGIG (reference sequence). CDR3 DNA sequence: TGTGCCTGGACCGGGACTAGGGTTGAGCAGTTCTTC. Its translation: CAWTGTRVEQFF. The full variable domain, its missing parts supplied by reference TRBV30 and TRBJ2-1, is SQTIHQWPATLVQPVGSPLSLECTVEGTSNPNLYWYRQAAGRGLQLLFYSVGIGQISSEVPQNLSASRPQDRQFILSSKKLLLSDSGFYLCAWTGTRVEQFFGPGTRLTVL.

This clonotype was detected many times. The rearrangement links TRBV7-2 to TRBJ2-3; 8 bases agree with TRBD1. This CDR3 is built from 15 residues. The germline V gene encodes CDR1 SGHTA and CDR2 FQGNSA. With V trimmed by 0 bases and J by 6 bases, 5 bases remained unmatched. The CDR3 reads CASSLAVQGEDTQYF. The CDR3 nucleotides are TGTGCCAGCAGCTTAGCGGTACAGGGGGAGGATACGCAGTATTTT.

The V gene is TRBV5-6, the J gene TRBJ2-7; D is perhaps TRBD2 (5 bases). V was pared by 4 bases and J by 3 bases, with 14 bases between. This CDR3 has 14 residues. In germline, CDR1 is SGHDT, CDR2 YYEEEE. The CDR3 region is CASSPGILCYEQYV. CDR3 DNA: TGTGCCAGCAGCCCCGGGATCCTCTGCTACGAGCAGTACGTC.

The V gene is TRBV29-1, the J gene TRBJ2-5; unclear D gene. The V gene's germline CDR1 is SQVTM and CDR2 ANQGSEA. Deletions cut 0 bases from V and 5 bases from J, with 4 bases between. CDR3 length: 11 residues. CDR3: CSVEEYETQYF. DNA of the CDR3: TGCAGCGTTGAAGAGTATGAGACCCAGTACTTC.

This clonotype has at least ten counts. The genes are TRBV10-2 and TRBJ2-1; no clear D gene. The germline CDR1 and CDR2 sequences are WSHSY and SAAADI. V was shortened by 3 bases and J by 5 bases, with 2 bases between the two germline ends. The CDR3 has 11 residues. In DNA, the CDR3 is TGCGCCAGCAGTGATGACAATGAGCAGTTCTTC. It encodes CASSDDNEQFF.

This clonotype was found many times. The chain employs TRBV7-2 and TRBJ2-1, with D perhaps TRBD2 (6 bases). Germline loops: CDR1 SGHTA, CDR2 FQGNSA. CDR3 length: 17 amino acids. Between the trimmed V and J ends, which lost 5 bases and 4 bases, there was a span of 21 bases. The CDR3 protein is CASSETFGGTLYNEQFF. The CDR3 DNA follows: TGTGCCAGCAGCGAAACGTTCGGGGGAACCCTTTACAATGAGCAGTTCTTC.

This clonotype was counted a few times. The V call is TRBV7-9, the J call TRBJ1-1, with D unresolved. The CDR3 length is 14 residues. Germline-derived CDR1 and CDR2 are SEHNR and FQNEAQ (reference sequence). Trimming removed 2 bases from V and 0 bases from J, with 7 bases in between. The CDR3 coding sequence is TGTGCCAGCAGCTTAAACAGAATGAACACTGAAGCTTTCTTT. Protein: CASSLNRMNTEAFF. The full variable domain, its missing parts supplied by reference TRBV7-9 and TRBJ1-1, is DTGVSQNPRHKITKRGQNVTFRCDPISEHNRLYWYRQTLGQGPEFLTYFQNEAQLEKSRLLSDRFSAERPKGSFSTLEIQRTEQGDSAMYLCASSLNRMNTEAFFGQGTRLTVV.

The chain joins TRBV24-1 to TRBJ2-3, with 9 bases identical to TRBD1. Germline lookup yields CDR1 KGHDR and CDR2 SFDVKD. This CDR3 spans 14 amino acids. V gave up 6 bases and J gave up 1 base; unmatched junction bases: 1. The CDR3 region has the DNA TGTGCCACCAGTAGGACAGGGGGCACAGATACGCAGTATTTT. This encodes CATSRTGGTDTQYF.

This clonotype was recorded many times. The chain couples TRBV7-9 to TRBJ2-1; TRBD1 agrees at 12 bases. The germline V gene encodes CDR1 SEHNR and CDR2 FQNEAQ (reference sequence). Germline trimming cut 5 bases from V and 8 bases from J; bases unmatched to any gene: 7. The CDR3 totals 15 residues. This chain's CDR3 is CASSHRDRGRDEQFF. The CDR3 bases are TGTGCCAGCAGCCACCGGGACAGGGGGCGGGATGAGCAGTTCTTC.

The chain employs TRBV20-1 and TRBJ2-1; perhaps TRBD2 as D (7 bases). Trimming left V 8 bases short and J 0 bases short, with 20 bases between. CDR1 and CDR2 from the germline V gene are DFQATT and SNEGSKA (reference sequence). The CDR3 sequence is 16 residues long. The CDR3 spells CSLWGRETSSYNEQFF. The DNA for the CDR3 is TGCAGTCTGTGGGGGCGGGAGACTAGCTCCTACAATGAGCAGTTCTTC.

In this sample, this clonotype turned up many times. V and J are TRBV27 and TRBJ1-6; D gene ambiguous. This CDR3 is 12 amino acids long. The germline CDR1 and CDR2 sequences are MNHEY and SMNVEV (reference sequence). Trimming cost V 4 bases and J 2 bases, with 0 bases left between them. CDR3 sequence: CASSSYNSPLHF. CDR3 coding DNA: TGTGCCAGCAGTTCCTATAATTCACCCCTCCACTTT.

This clonotype appeared many times. The rearrangement joins TRBV12-3 or TRBV12-4 to TRBJ2-2; TRBD1 agrees at 8 bases. The CDR3 is 14 amino acids. J was trimmed by 7 bases and V by 6 bases; bases with no gene match: 7. The CDR3 DNA reads as TGTGCCAGCAGCCGTGCAGGGGGCATCGGGGAGCTGTTTTTT. Protein: CASSRAGGIGELFF.

At least ten counts were recorded for this clonotype. The rearrangement joins TRBV2 to TRBJ2-7, with D possibly matching TRBD2 (5 bases). CDR3 length equals 14 residues. V was clipped by 0 bases and J by 0 bases, with 6 bases between them. The V gene's germline CDR1 is SNHLY and CDR2 FYNNEI. CDR3 nucleotides: TGTGCCAGCAGTGAAGCGGGAGTCTCCTACGAGCAGTACGTC. Its translation is CASSEAGVSYEQYV.